The clone carrying this TCR beta chain came up a few times. Its matching antigen is unknown. Sequenced by immunoSEQ multiplex PCR; TCRdb stores in-frame clones only, minus some. The sample carries over 30,000 clones, more than 70% recorded once. This specimen comes from a study of PD-1 blockade in mismatch repair-deficient tumors. Study summary: All were previously treated, progressing patients with 11 to 13 mismatch repair-deficient cancer types. Whole-study findings and limits: Rapid post-treatment expansion, then contraction, generally preceding radiologic response, marked tumor-resident clones.

PCR or immunohistochemistry showed mismatch repair deficiency in every enrolled patient. TCRs were sequenced from a few patients responding to pembrolizumab. Trimming took 6 bases from V and 3 from J, leaving 12 bases between them. CDR1 is SNHLY and CDR2 is FYNNEI in the germline V gene. This CDR3 region has 14 residues. J is TRBJ1-5 and V is TRBV2, with D possibly being TRBD1 (6 bases). Here the sequenced sample was PBMCs, taken 6 weeks after starting pembrolizumab. The clonotype originates from an adult with mismatch repair-deficient cancer. The CDR3 sequence: CASRETGLNQPQHF. CDR3 in DNA: TGTGCCAGCAGAGAGACAGGACTCAATCAGCCCCAGCATTTT.